Shown below are 14 T cell receptor beta chains from a single sample sequenced in a study of T cell responses to AZD1222 COVID-19 vaccine. Sequenced by immunoSEQ multiplex PCR; TCRdb stores in-frame clones only, minus some. The sample carries about 79,000 clones, 92% recorded once. Sequencing was performed on peripheral blood, taken on day 0 of MenACWY control vaccination. All receptors come from an adult in good health.

This chain connects TRBV11-2 to TRBJ2-5; possible D gene TRBD1, 6 bases. Germline V gene sequence: CDR1 SGHAT, CDR2 FQNNGV. This CDR3 has 15 amino acids. V lost 0 bases, J lost 5 bases, and 13 bases lay in between. Here the CDR3 DNA reads TGTGCCAGCAGCTTAGAGGACAGCTTCAGGGAGACCCAGTACTTC. Translation: CASSLEDSFRETQYF.

J is TRBJ1-2 and V is TRBV3-1 (or the pseudogene TRBV3-2); 10 bases match TRBD1. This CDR3 is 15 amino acids long. Germline V CDR1 and CDR2: LGHDT, YNNKEL (reference sequence). With V trimmed by 2 bases and J by 8 bases, 8 bases remained unmatched. The CDR3 sequence: CASSQSDRGKWGYTF. In nucleotides, the CDR3 is TGTGCCAGCAGCCAATCGGACAGGGGGAAGTGGGGCTACACCTTC.

The gene calls are TRBV28 and TRBJ2-7; D is possibly TRBD1 (6 bases). Germline CDR1 reads MDHEN; CDR2 reads SYDVKM. The CDR3 contains 16 residues. V lost 5 bases and J lost 6, with 23 bases in between. The DNA of the CDR3 is TGTGCCAGCAGTCTCGGGGACACCTCAGGAAGGGGCGAGCAGTACTTC. It encodes CASSLGDTSGRGEQYF.

The chain uses TRBV6-5 and TRBJ1-4; TRBD1 agrees at 9 bases. The V gene's germline CDR1 is MNHEY and CDR2 SVGAGI. The CDR3 extends over 15 amino acids. With V trimmed by 8 bases and J by 4 bases, 8 bases remained unmatched. CDR3 DNA: TGTGCCAGCCGGGGACAGGGAGAGGGTAATGAAAAACTGTTTTTT. Amino acids: CASRGQGEGNEKLFF.

The rearrangement uses TRBV2 and TRBJ1-1; maybe TRBD1 (6 bases). Between the trimmed V and J ends, which lost 2 bases and 4 bases, there was a span of 11 bases. Germline CDR1 and CDR2: SNHLY and FYNNEI. This CDR3 is built from 14 residues. The CDR3 loop reads CASSEWAGVTEAFF. CDR3 DNA sequence: TGTGCCAGCAGTGAATGGGCAGGGGTCACTGAAGCTTTCTTT.

This clone was picked up a small number of times. This chain uses TRBV19 with TRBJ1-5; a weak D match, TRBD1 (6 bases). The CDR3 length is 12 residues. Germline V gene sequence: CDR1 LNHDA, CDR2 SQIVND (reference sequence). Trimming pared 6 bases from V and 11 bases from J, leaving 14 bases between. This CDR3 reads CASRGADEAQHF. CDR3 DNA: TGTGCCAGTAGGGGGGCGGACGAGGCCCAGCATTTT.

CDR3 sequence reads: CASSLVGQNEQYF. In DNA form, the CDR3 reads TGTGCCAGCAGCTTAGTGGGTCAAAACGAGCAGTACTTC. The V gene is TRBV11-2, the J gene TRBJ2-7, with D unresolved. V lost 1 base, J lost 5 bases, and 9 bases lay in between. In germline, CDR1 is SGHAT, CDR2 FQNNGV. CDR3 size: 13 residues.

This chain joins TRBV6-2 or TRBV6-3 and TRBJ1-1; 8 bases fit TRBD1. CDR1 and CDR2 (germline): MNHEY, SVGEGT. The V and J ends lost 4 bases and 5 bases, in that order; junction bases with no gene match: 9. The CDR3 is 15 amino acids. CDR3 in amino acids: CASSSGQGGMTEAFF. CDR3 sequence (DNA): TGTGCCAGCAGTTCTGGACAGGGAGGTATGACTGAAGCTTTCTTT.

This chain connects TRBV21-1 to TRBJ1-2; the D call in the table, TRBD1, was not verified against the DNA. TRBV21-1 is a documented pseudogene. This CDR3 spans 15 amino acids. DNA for the CDR3: TGTGCCAGCAGCCGTTACAGGGGATGTAACTATGGCTACACCTTC. Translating gives CASSRYRGCNYGYTF.

J is TRBJ2-1 and V is TRBV7-8; D gene ambiguous. The CDR3 runs to 12 residues. Trimming took 4 bases from V and 10 from J, leaving 11 bases between them. CDR1 is SGHVS, CDR2 FQNEAQ, per germline. The CDR3 region is CASSSGGLEQFF. The CDR3 region has the DNA TGTGCCAGCAGCTCCGGTGGGCTAGAGCAGTTCTTC.

This chain links TRBV27 with TRBJ2-2; TRBD1 might be the D (7 bases). Germline V lookup: CDR1 MNHEY, CDR2 SMNVEV (reference sequence). V shed 5 bases and J shed 0 bases, with 16 bases lying between them. This CDR3 comprises 17 residues. This CDR3 is CASSRGDRMANTGELFF. Here the CDR3 DNA reads TGTGCCAGCAGTAGGGGGGACAGAATGGCGAACACCGGGGAGCTGTTTTTT.

The gene calls are TRBV14 and TRBJ2-2, with a possible D match to TRBD1 (6 bases). The CDR3 is 14 residues long. Germline CDR1 and CDR2: SGHDN and FVKESK. V gave up 1 base and J gave up 5 bases, with 8 bases separating them. This CDR3 is CASSQAGDTGELFF. The CDR3 region has the DNA TGTGCCAGCAGCCAAGCAGGGGATACCGGGGAGCTGTTTTTT. Complete variable domain (other parts from reference TRBV14 and TRBJ2-2): EAGVTQFPSHSVIEKGQTVTLRCDPISGHDNLYWYRRVMGKEIKFLLHFVKESKQDESGMPNNRFLAERTGGTYSTLKVQPAELEDSGVYFCASSQAGDTGELFFGEGSRLTVL.

J is TRBJ1-5 and V is TRBV6-5; D uncertain. The length of the CDR3 is 14 residues. Germline V CDR1 and CDR2: MNHEY, SVGAGI. V gave up 5 bases and J gave up 0 bases, with 8 bases separating them. The CDR3 is CASSTQDSNQPQHF. CDR3 DNA: TGTGCCAGCAGTACTCAGGATAGCAATCAGCCCCAGCATTTT.

The genes are TRBV19 and TRBJ2-7; 7 nucleotides align to TRBD2. V lost 8 bases to trimming and J lost 0 bases; unmatched junction nucleotides: 7. The germline CDR1 and CDR2 sequences are LNHDA and SQIVND (reference sequence). This CDR3 spans 14 amino acids. The CDR3 here is CASGPGGSSYEQYF. Written as DNA, the CDR3 is TGTGCCAGTGGCCCCGGGGGGAGCTCCTACGAGCAGTACTTC.